Below, 32 T cell receptor beta chains from the same sample are listed, as sequenced in a study of beta chain features in type 1 diabetes. Of the isolated RNA, all was reverse transcribed, and so the sequenced material was expressed TCRB transcripts. Profiled with immunoSEQ multiplex PCR; TCRdb holds only in-frame clones, not every one. The table has approximately 330,000 clones, 11% seen once; the top ten hold under 0.02%. Sequencing used naive CD4+ T cells from blood. The source is a woman in her 30s in good health.

The rearrangement uses TRBV29-1 and TRBJ2-7; TRBD1 agrees at 10 bases. With V trimmed by 7 bases and J by 7 bases, 7 bases remained unmatched. The CDR3 runs 12 residues. Germline V gene data show CDR1 as SQVTM and CDR2 as ANQGSEA. The CDR3: CSGGQGPREQYF. The CDR3 DNA reads as TGCAGCGGGGGACAGGGGCCTAGGGAGCAGTACTTC.

This clone has just a few counts. The genes are TRBV18 and TRBJ2-5, with 8 bases identical to TRBD1. Trimming at V came to 6 bases and at J to 4 bases, leaving 4 bases not matched to a gene. CDR3 length: 13 amino acids. CDR1 and CDR2 (germline): KGHSH, LQKENI. CDR3 nucleotide sequence: TGTGCCAGCTCGGCCGGGACAGGAGAGACCCAGTACTTC. Translation: CASSAGTGETQYF.

Written as DNA, the CDR3 is TGTGCCAGCTCACGAAACGGTAATGGCGAGCAGTACTTC. It codes for CASSRNGNGEQYF. The V call is TRBV18, the J call TRBJ2-7; D not certain. V was trimmed by 4 bases and J by 6 bases, leaving 13 bases between them. The CDR3 is 13 amino acids. The germline gives CDR1 KGHSH, CDR2 LQKENI.

This clone was seen a handful of times. The genes are TRBV18 and TRBJ1-1, with 7 nucleotides matching TRBD1. This CDR3 spans 16 amino acids. Germline CDR1 KGHSH, CDR2 LQKENI. Unmatched junction bases numbered 7, after V lost 3 bases and J lost 0 bases. CDR3 residues: CASSPNTGTVNTEAFF. DNA for the CDR3: TGTGCCAGCTCACCGAATACCGGGACAGTGAACACTGAAGCTTTCTTT.

This clone was counted between two and nine times. The CDR3 DNA reads TGCGCCAGCAGCAGGGGCTACGAGCAGTACTTC. It yields the protein CASSRGYEQYF. The chain links TRBV5-1 to TRBJ2-5; D is possibly TRBD1 (5 bases). The J call may be incorrect, as the DNA end agrees better with TRBJ2-7. Germline V lookup: CDR1 SGHRS, CDR2 YFSETQ. The CDR3 length is 11 residues.

The rearrangement links TRBV7-9 to TRBJ1-2, with unresolved D. CDR1 and CDR2 from the germline V gene are SEHNR and FQNEAQ (reference sequence). The CDR3 has 13 amino acids. Trimming took 1 base from V and 7 from J, leaving 10 bases between them. CDR3 bases: TGTGCCAGCAGCTTAGATTCAGCGGGTGGCTACACCTTC. Amino acids: CASSLDSAGGYTF.

In its sample, this clone was seen a few times. The chain uses TRBV11-1 and TRBJ2-2, with D unclear. This CDR3 contains 15 residues. V was clipped by 1 base and J by 8 bases, with 14 bases between them. Germline lookup yields CDR1 SGHAT and CDR2 FQDESV (reference sequence). This chain's CDR3 is CASSLEVGQSGELFF. As DNA, the CDR3 is TGTGCCAGCAGCTTAGAGGTGGGCCAGTCGGGGGAGCTGTTTTTT.

This clone has only a few counts. The gene calls are TRBV29-1 and TRBJ1-1; unclear D gene. The germline V and J ends were trimmed by 4 bases and 1 base, with 4 bases remaining between them. The CDR3 has 11 residues. Germline V gene sequence: CDR1 SQVTM, CDR2 ANQGSEA. For the CDR3, the DNA is TGCAGCGTTGGACAGAACACTGAAGCTTTCTTT. This encodes CSVGQNTEAFF.

The rearrangement links TRBV6-5 to TRBJ2-4; tentative D call: TRBD2 (7 bases). Germline CDR1 and CDR2: MNHEY and SVGAGI. CDR3 size: 14 residues. V gave up 6 bases and J gave up 4 bases, with 13 bases separating them. The CDR3 DNA follows: TGTGCCAGCAGCGAGGGGGGGTTGAAAAACATTCAGTACTTC. It encodes CASSEGGLKNIQYF.

The CDR3: CASSLRAEAQPQHF. For the CDR3, the DNA is TGTGCCAGCAGTCTGAGGGCGGAGGCTCAGCCCCAGCATTTT. The rearrangement joins TRBV6-6 to TRBJ1-5, with D unresolved. The CDR3 runs 14 residues. Germline values: CDR1 MNHNY, CDR2 SVGAGI (reference sequence). V dropped 5 bases and J dropped 6 bases, with 14 bases sitting between them.

This clone has ten or more counts. This chain uses TRBV7-9 with TRBJ1-4, with 7 nucleotides matching TRBD1. The CDR3 is 14 amino acids. The J segment lost 10 bases and the V segment lost 5 bases, leaving 10 bases of the junction unmatched. Germline V gene lookup returns CDR1 SEHNR and CDR2 FQNEAQ (reference sequence). The CDR3 sequence: CASSPTGRFGKLFF. In nucleotides, the CDR3 is TGTGCCAGCAGCCCGACAGGGAGGTTTGGAAAACTGTTTTTT.

J is TRBJ1-2 and V is TRBV5-6, with 7 bases that match TRBD1. Germline V gene sequence: CDR1 SGHDT, CDR2 YYEEEE. Germline trimming cut 5 bases from V and 4 bases from J; bases unmatched to any gene: 8. CDR3 length: 14 amino acids. CDR3 residues: CASSDTKGAYGYTF. The CDR3 coding sequence is TGTGCCAGCAGTGACACCAAGGGGGCCTATGGCTACACCTTC.

V and J are TRBV7-3 and TRBJ2-1, with TRBD2 matching 7 bases. V lost 2 bases to trimming and J lost 2 bases; unmatched junction nucleotides: 6. This CDR3 spans 16 amino acids. CDR1 and CDR2 (germline): SGHTA, FQGTGA. CDR3: CASSLAAGVPYNEQFF. CDR3 nucleotide sequence: TGTGCCAGCAGCTTAGCGGCGGGAGTACCCTACAATGAGCAGTTCTTC.

The chain combines TRBV4-1 with TRBJ2-1; 9 bases line up with TRBD2. The CDR3 is made up of 16 amino acids. Trimming cost V 0 bases and J 7 bases; bases outside gene matches: 7. The germline V gene encodes CDR1 MGHRA and CDR2 YSYEKL. The CDR3 protein is CASSQEWAGGPNEQFF. CDR3 in DNA: TGCGCCAGCAGCCAAGAATGGGCGGGAGGGCCAAATGAGCAGTTCTTC.

The V call is TRBV7-3, the J call TRBJ1-5; tentatively, D is TRBD1 (6 bases). CDR3 length equals 19 residues. Germline-derived CDR1 and CDR2 are SGHTA and FQGTGA. Trimming took off 9 bases at V and 3 bases at J, with 30 bases between the two ends. The CDR3 nucleotides are TGTGCCAGAAGTCCCTTGGGCAGGGGTTCTCTAACGCTCAATCAGCCCCAGCATTTT. Its translation: CARSPLGRGSLTLNQPQHF.

The CDR3 bases are TGTGCCAGCAGCTTAGTAAGGACAGGGGGTGAAGCTTTCTTT. This gives the protein CASSLVRTGGEAFF. This chain uses TRBV7-2 with TRBJ1-1; 10 bases are a match to TRBD1. Germline V gene lookup returns CDR1 SGHTA and CDR2 FQGNSA. The CDR3 covers 14 residues. With 1 base clipped from V and 7 bases from J, the junction kept 3 bases outside the gene matches.

The table lists this clone with a few counts. The gene calls are TRBV9 and TRBJ2-5; 12 positions agree with TRBD1. V lost 4 bases to trimming and J lost 4 bases; unmatched junction nucleotides: 8. The germline gives CDR1 SGDLS, CDR2 YYNGEE. CDR3 size: 16 residues. The CDR3 loop is CASSPRDRGRLETQYF. CDR3 coding DNA: TGTGCCAGCAGCCCCAGGGACAGGGGGCGGTTAGAGACCCAGTACTTC.

This clone appeared a few times. The rearrangement joins TRBV25-1 to TRBJ2-5; possible D gene TRBD2, 6 bases. Trimming removed 5 bases at V and 3 bases at J, with 13 bases between. The CDR3 extends over 14 amino acids. Germline lookup yields CDR1 MGHDK and CDR2 SYGVNS. This CDR3 is CASSKGWGEETQYF. For the CDR3, the DNA is TGTGCCAGCAGTAAGGGGTGGGGGGAAGAGACCCAGTACTTC.

This clone was seen only a few times. CDR3 in DNA: TGTGCCAGCAGCGAACTAGCGGGAGTTGGAAATGAGCAGTTCTTC. Protein product: CASSELAGVGNEQFF. The chain carries TRBV11-2 and TRBJ2-1; 11 bases are shared with TRBD2. The CDR3 is 15 residues long. V lost 5 bases and J lost 7; bases outside the gene matches: 7. Germline V lookup: CDR1 SGHAT, CDR2 FQNNGV.

This chain connects TRBV7-2 to TRBJ1-2, with unresolved D. The CDR3 is made up of 15 amino acids. CDR1 and CDR2 (germline): SGHTA, FQGNSA. V lost 1 base and J lost 1, with 10 bases in between. CDR3 in amino acids: CASSLDSSVNYGYTF. The CDR3 coding sequence is TGTGCCAGCAGCTTAGATTCTAGTGTTAACTATGGCTACACCTTC.

The chain is built from TRBV4-2 and TRBJ2-7, with TRBD2 matching over 10 bases. The CDR3 loop spans 15 amino acids. Looked up from germline, CDR1 is LGHNA and CDR2 is YNFKEQ. V lost 1 base, J lost 4 bases, and 4 bases stayed unmatched. This chain's CDR3 is CASSQGPSGSYEQYF. The DNA of the CDR3 is TGTGCCAGCAGCCAAGGACCTAGCGGGAGTTACGAGCAGTACTTC.

This clone was observed a handful of times. The chain has TRBV5-4 and TRBJ2-1, with D unclear. V lost 1 base and J 0 bases, leaving 8 bases between the germline ends. The length of the CDR3 is 15 residues. Germline V gene sequence: CDR1 SGHNT, CDR2 YYREEE (reference sequence). The CDR3 DNA reads TGTGCCAGCAGCTTGCCGATTAGCTCCTACAATGAGCAGTTCTTC. Translated: CASSLPISSYNEQFF.

In this sample, this clone turned up a few times. The chain uses TRBV2 and TRBJ2-2; 7 nucleotides line up with TRBD1. The CDR3 sequence is 15 residues long. J was trimmed by 7 bases and V by 2 bases; bases with no gene match: 7. From germline, CDR1 is SNHLY and CDR2 FYNNEI. CDR3 in DNA: TGTGCCAGCAGTGAACAGGGGGTTGGTGACGGGGAGCTGTTTTTT. Amino acid sequence: CASSEQGVGDGELFF. Looking up the rest from reference TRBV2 and TRBJ2-2 gives the full variable domain: EPEVTQTPSHQVTQMGQEVILRCVPISNHLYFYWYRQILGQKVEFLVSFYNNEISEKSEIFDDQFSVERPDGSNFTLKIRSTKLEDSAMYFCASSEQGVGDGELFFGEGSRLTVL.

This clone was seen a few times. The chain employs TRBV30 and TRBJ2-7; 8 nucleotides match TRBD2. The CDR3 has 13 residues. Germline CDR1 and CDR2: GTSNPN and SVGIG (reference sequence). The trim removed 0 bases at V and 5 bases at J, leaving 3 bases unmatched. This CDR3 is CAWSVTSGNEQYF. In DNA, the CDR3 is TGTGCCTGGAGTGTAACTAGCGGAAACGAGCAGTACTTC.

This clone was found a few times. V usage is TRBV9 and J usage is TRBJ2-3, with 8 bases fitting TRBD2. The CDR3 has 14 amino acids. J lost 6 bases, V lost 6 bases, and 9 bases had no gene match. Germline values: CDR1 SGDLS, CDR2 YYNGEE. DNA for the CDR3: TGTGCCAGCACGGGGGGGCATCCCACCGATACGCAGTATTTT. Translating it yields CASTGGHPTDTQYF.

The gene calls are TRBV25-1 and TRBJ2-3, with TRBD1 as a possible D gene (6 bases). Germline CDR1 is MGHDK and CDR2 is SYGVNS. V was trimmed by 2 bases and J by 2 bases, leaving 11 bases between them. This CDR3 contains 15 residues. Here the CDR3 DNA reads TGTGCCAGCAGTGAAGGGGGCGGATTCACAGATACGCAGTATTTT. Residues: CASSEGGGFTDTQYF.

In its sample, this clone was seen a few times. The J gene is TRBJ2-7, the V gene TRBV5-1, with D possibly matching TRBD2 (6 bases). Per germline, CDR1 SGHRS and CDR2 YFSETQ. The CDR3 has 15 amino acids. V lost 2 bases and J lost 3, with 15 bases in between. Written as DNA, the CDR3 is TGCGCCAGCAGCTTTCGTTCGGGGGAGGACTACGAGCAGTACTTC. Translated: CASSFRSGEDYEQYF. Variable domain in full (rest from reference TRBV5-1 and TRBJ2-7): KAGVTQTPRYLIKTRGQQVTLSCSPISGHRSVSWYQQTPGQGLQFLFEYFSETQRNKGNFPGRFSGRQFSNSRSEMNVSTLELGDSALYLCASSFRSGEDYEQYFGPGTRLTVT.

The chain is built from TRBV4-3 and TRBJ2-4; the match to TRBD1 covers 7 bases. J was trimmed by 0 bases and V by 1 base; bases with no gene match: 6. Germline CDR1 and CDR2: LGHNA and YSLEER. CDR3 size: 17 residues. The CDR3 loop reads CASSQVQGHLAKNIQYF. The CDR3 bases are TGCGCCAGCAGCCAAGTACAGGGGCATCTAGCCAAAAACATTCAGTACTTC.

The gene calls are TRBV9 and TRBJ2-7; 8 bases map to TRBD1. This CDR3 spans 16 amino acids. Germline values: CDR1 SGDLS, CDR2 YYNGEE. The J segment lost 2 bases and the V segment lost 0 bases, leaving 7 bases of the junction unmatched. CDR3 region: CASSVAGGRGPYEQYF. Written as DNA, the CDR3 is TGTGCCAGCAGCGTAGCTGGAGGCAGGGGGCCCTACGAGCAGTACTTC. The full variable domain, with the rest looked up from reference TRBV9 and TRBJ2-7, is DSGVTQTPKHLITATGQRVTLRCSPRSGDLSVYWYQQSLDQGLQFLIQYYNGEERAKGNILERFSAQQFPDLHSELNLSSLELGDSALYFCASSVAGGRGPYEQYFGPGTRLTVT.

The genes are TRBV7-3 and TRBJ2-3; TRBD1 is a possible D gene (5 bases). Germline CDR1 SGHTA, CDR2 FQGTGA. The CDR3 spans 15 residues. V was pared by 2 bases and J by 5 bases, with 14 bases between. In nucleotides, the CDR3 is TGTGCCAGCAGCTTAGTCGCAGGGCCGGGAGATACGCAGTATTTT. Encoded protein: CASSLVAGPGDTQYF.

V and J are TRBV29-1 and TRBJ2-2, with 7 bases lining up with TRBD2. The junction had 3 bases not matched to a gene; V was cut back by 4 bases and J by 4 bases. The germline V gene encodes CDR1 SQVTM and CDR2 ANQGSEA. The CDR3 contains 13 residues. The CDR3 nucleotides are TGCAGCGTTGTGGGGGGGACCACCGGGGAGCTGTTTTTT. Amino acids: CSVVGGTTGELFF.

The genes are TRBV7-3 and TRBJ2-2; tentatively, D is TRBD1 (6 bases). The V gene lost 2 bases and the J gene lost 4 bases, with 11 bases spanning the gap. CDR1 and CDR2 (germline): SGHTA, FQGTGA. The CDR3 is 15 amino acids. The CDR3 region is CASSLSGAGTGELFF. The CDR3 coding sequence is TGTGCCAGCAGCTTATCAGGGGCGGGCACCGGGGAGCTGTTTTTT.